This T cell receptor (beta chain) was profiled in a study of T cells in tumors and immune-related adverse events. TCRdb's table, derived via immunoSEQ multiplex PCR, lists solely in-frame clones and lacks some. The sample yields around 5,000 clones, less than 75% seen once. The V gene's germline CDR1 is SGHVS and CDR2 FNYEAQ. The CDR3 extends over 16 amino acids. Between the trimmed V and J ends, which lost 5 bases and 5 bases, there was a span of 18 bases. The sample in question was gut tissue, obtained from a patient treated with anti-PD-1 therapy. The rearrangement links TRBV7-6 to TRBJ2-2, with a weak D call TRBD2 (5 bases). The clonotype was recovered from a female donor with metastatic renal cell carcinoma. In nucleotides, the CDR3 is TGTGCCAGCAGCCCAGAGAGAGCTAGCTGGACCGGGGAGCTGTTTTTT. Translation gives CASSPERASWTGELFF.